This T cell receptor beta chain stems from a study of blood T cell repertoires in COVID-19. The CDR3 spans 14 residues. Germline CDR1 is SGHRS and CDR2 is YFSETQ. Trimming took off 3 bases at V and 6 bases at J, with 15 bases between the two ends. The table came from immunoSEQ multiplex PCR; TCRdb's copy has only in-frame clones and leaves some out. The profile shows tens of thousands of clones, around four fifths of them singletons. V and J are TRBV5-1 and TRBJ1-2; the D gene is possibly TRBD1 (6 bases). This receptor was taken from a man aged 50-59 years with acute or convalescent COVID-19. What was sequenced was peripheral blood. The CDR3 region is CASSSVTGADGYTF. As DNA, the CDR3 is TGCGCCAGCAGCTCTGTGACAGGTGCGGATGGCTACACCTTC.